Listed below are T cell receptor beta chains from one sample, sequenced in a study of blood T cell repertoires in COVID-19. Assay used: immunoSEQ multiplex PCR; TCRdb lists only in-frame clones, some missing. Of some 200,000 clones listed, around 80% were seen once; the top ten hold over 13%. Source material: peripheral blood. The receptors were gathered from a young man with active or convalescent COVID-19. CDR3s include the opening cysteine and the closing phenylalanine or tryptophan. Clone size is given for some rows only: seen once, a few or many times, or a class if the clone is expanded.

TRBJ2-1,NA,TRBV6-5,CASIAEEHGYNEQFF
TRBJ2-7,NA,TRBV10-1,CASSYYRDRGLYEQYF
TRBJ2-5,NA,TRBV6-1,CASSERGQETQYF
TRBJ1-6,NA,TRBV27,CASSGGASNSPLHF
TRBJ2-1,NA,TRBV5-6,CASSPGTTSWLF
TRBJ1-5,NA,TRBV30,CAWSVGGQVPQHF
TRBJ2-5,NA,TRBV5-1,CASSNAYREPEGETQYF
TRBJ1-1,once,TRBV19,CASSDAGGHTEAFF
TRBJ2-1,few,TRBV6-2/TRBV6-3,CASSYFGSSGGHNEQFF
TRBJ1-1,NA,TRBV12-5,CASVKTGMNTEAFF
TRBJ2-6,NA,TRBV7-9,CASSLRASVQTGANVLTF
TRBJ1-3,NA,TRBV15,CATSRDPIIRPLIYF
TRBJ1-2,few,TRBV5-1,CASSAWTGGDNGYTF
TRBJ1-4,NA,TRBV15,CATSRVGAGGTELFF
TRBJ2-2,NA,TRBV7-3,CASSLQGQNTGELFF
TRBJ2-3,NA,TRBV7-2,CASSTGVVTDTQYF
TRBJ1-6,NA,TRBV20-1,CSASPGQGSSPLHF
TRBJ2-3,NA,TRBV15,CATSRDTGGADTQYF